The 25 T cell receptor beta chains given below trace back to one sample, sequenced in a study of patients and donors after allogeneic stem cell transplantation. Using its own MiXCR run on the RT-PCR reads, TCRdb lists one record per CDR3 protein. The sample shows about a million distinct CDR3 sequences, approximately 19% of them seen only once. Sequencing was done on a sample of blood, either unsorted or a sorted T cell fraction (not recorded which). All receptors come from a human donor who was either an allogeneic HSCT recipient or a stem cell or donor lymphocyte infusion donor (not recorded which). It is not recorded whose cells these are; they may come from a transplant donor.

V usage is TRBV4-3 and J usage is TRBJ1-6, with D hard to call. Deletions cut 0 bases from V and 4 bases from J, with 10 bases between. The CDR3 totals 16 residues. Germline V lookup: CDR1 LGHNA, CDR2 YSLEER. The CDR3 nucleotides read TGCGCCAGCAGCCAAGAGAGGGTTTCTTATAATTCACCCCTCCACTTT. This sequence encodes CASSQERVSYNSPLHF.

The rearrangement links TRBV5-1 to TRBJ1-3; D is ambiguous. This CDR3 is 18 amino acids long. The germline V gene encodes CDR1 SGHRS and CDR2 YFSETQ. Trimming left V 4 bases short and J 2 bases short, with 22 bases between. The DNA for the CDR3 is TGCGCCAGCAGCCCATGGGCTGGGAACTCACTCGCTGGAAACACCATATATTTT. Residues: CASSPWAGNSLAGNTIYF.

In its sample, this clonotype was seen a few times. The rearrangement joins TRBV30 to TRBJ2-2, with D unclear. Trimming took 2 bases from V and 8 from J, leaving 12 bases between them. This CDR3 has 13 amino acids. Per germline, CDR1 GTSNPN and CDR2 SVGIG (reference sequence). As DNA, the CDR3 is TGTGCCTGGAGTTTCGATTCACGGGGGGAGCTGTTTTTT. Protein: CAWSFDSRGELFF.

Ten or more counts support this clonotype. This chain uses TRBV12-3 or TRBV12-4 with TRBJ2-2, with D hard to call. There are 13 residues in the CDR3. Trimming left V 2 bases short and J 6 bases short, with 7 bases between. CDR3 loop: CASSLTDPGELFF. As DNA, the CDR3 is TGTGCCAGCAGTTTAACTGACCCCGGGGAGCTGTTTTTT.

The table lists this clonotype with many counts. This chain uses TRBV20-1 with TRBJ1-2; 7 bases line up with TRBD1. The CDR3 is 15 amino acids. V lost 0 bases, J lost 7 bases, and 11 bases stayed unmatched. Germline CDR1 reads DFQATT; CDR2 reads SNEGSKA (reference sequence). CDR3 amino acids: CSARDLRTGLGGYTF. The CDR3 coding sequence is TGCAGTGCTAGAGACCTCAGGACAGGTTTGGGTGGCTACACCTTC.

This clonotype appeared a few times. The rearrangement joins TRBV6-2 or TRBV6-3 to TRBJ1-6; D might be TRBD1 (6 bases). With 10 bases removed from V and 4 bases from J, the gap between germline ends came to 14 bases. Germline lookup yields CDR1 MNHEY and CDR2 SVGEGT. This CDR3 spans 14 amino acids. CDR3 region: CAIRRDKYNSPLHF. The CDR3 DNA is TGTGCCATTCGCCGGGACAAATATAATTCACCCCTCCACTTT.

This clonotype appeared a few times. V usage is TRBV20-1 and J usage is TRBJ1-1; D is uncertain. V dropped 4 bases and J dropped 0 bases, with 15 bases sitting between them. The CDR3 extends over 15 amino acids. Germline CDR1 and CDR2: DFQATT and SNEGSKA (reference sequence). The CDR3 nucleotides are TGCAGTGCTATCGGACCGCCCAGTATGAACACTGAAGCTTTCTTT. The encoded protein is CSAIGPPSMNTEAFF.

This clonotype was detected many times. The V and J genes are TRBV6-5 and TRBJ2-2; the D gene is possibly TRBD1 (6 bases). The CDR3 runs to 14 residues. Germline CDR1 reads MNHEY; CDR2 reads SVGAGI. Trimming stripped 2 bases from V and 5 bases from J, with 9 bases between. The CDR3 sequence: CASSYPRGTGELFF. The CDR3 bases are TGTGCCAGCAGTTACCCGAGGGGGACCGGGGAGCTGTTTTTT.

The chain links TRBV20-1 to TRBJ1-6; D remains unclear. The V and J ends lost 0 bases and 3 bases respectively, with 9 bases between them. Germline V gives CDR1 DFQATT, CDR2 SNEGSKA (reference sequence). The CDR3 has 15 residues. The CDR3 region is CSAREGGHYNSPLHF. The CDR3 DNA sequence: TGCAGTGCTAGAGAGGGAGGGCACTATAATTCACCCCTCCACTTT.

Only a few counts were recorded for this clonotype. The chain links TRBV20-1 to TRBJ2-4; D is uncertain. This CDR3 is built from 15 residues. Germline-derived CDR1 and CDR2 are DFQATT and SNEGSKA (reference sequence). Between the trimmed V and J ends, which lost 4 bases and 3 bases, there was a span of 16 bases. Here the CDR3 reads CSATPLDGGKNIQYF. The CDR3 nucleotides are TGCAGTGCTACCCCTCTAGACGGTGGCAAAAACATTCAGTACTTC.

This clonotype showed up many times. The chain has TRBV12-3 or TRBV12-4 and TRBJ2-5; TRBD1 agrees at 9 bases. This CDR3 is built from 14 residues. V gave up 5 bases and J gave up 5 bases; unmatched junction bases: 6. CDR3 residues: CASSPGQGEETQYF. In nucleotides, the CDR3 is TGTGCCAGCAGTCCGGGACAGGGTGAGGAGACCCAGTACTTC.

This clonotype was observed a handful of times. The J gene is TRBJ1-1, the V gene TRBV7-8; TRBD1 matches 7 bases. This CDR3 spans 16 amino acids. CDR1 SGHVS and CDR2 FQNEAQ come from the germline V gene. The V and J ends lost 5 bases and 0 bases, in that order; junction bases with no gene match: 9. The CDR3 spells CASSPTTGAMNTEAFF. CDR3 sequence (DNA): TGTGCCAGCAGCCCAACTACAGGGGCCATGAACACTGAAGCTTTCTTT.

Only a few counts were recorded for this clonotype. The chain combines TRBV20-1 with TRBJ1-1; TRBD1 matches at 11 bases. The CDR3 consists of 14 residues. Germline loops: CDR1 DFQATT, CDR2 SNEGSKA (reference sequence). The V and J ends lost 4 bases and 8 bases, in that order; junction bases with no gene match: 9. CDR3 sequence: CSANRDRGLIEAFF. DNA for the CDR3: TGCAGTGCTAACCGGGACAGGGGGTTGATCGAAGCTTTCTTT.

This chain uses TRBV5-5 with TRBJ1-1, with a tentative D call TRBD1 (5 bases). The CDR3 is 16 amino acids. The germline gives CDR1 SGHKS, CDR2 YYEKEE (reference sequence). Trimming removed 4 bases from V and 1 base from J, with 17 bases in between. The CDR3: CASSTRRGGGNTEAFF. CDR3 nucleotide sequence: TGTGCCAGCAGCACCCGACGGGGGGGTGGGAACACTGAAGCTTTCTTT.

This clonotype has ten or more counts. The rearrangement joins TRBV28 to TRBJ2-3, with TRBD2 as a possible D gene (5 bases). The CDR3 is 13 residues long. CDR1 MDHEN and CDR2 SYDVKM come from the germline V gene. V lost 3 bases, J lost 6 bases, and 10 bases lay in between. As DNA, the CDR3 is TGTGCCAGCAGTTTTACCGGCGGGGATACGCAGTATTTT. Protein: CASSFTGGDTQYF.

This clonotype was detected ten times or more. The gene calls are TRBV29-1 and TRBJ2-1; TRBD2 is a possible D gene (6 bases). In germline, CDR1 is SQVTM, CDR2 ANQGSEA. The CDR3 loop spans 12 amino acids. Deletions cut 4 bases from V and 8 bases from J, with 12 bases between. This chain's CDR3 is CSVALDYHEQFF. In DNA, the CDR3 is TGCAGCGTTGCCCTGGACTATCATGAGCAGTTCTTC.

The chain recombines TRBV20-1 with TRBJ2-5, with D perhaps TRBD1 or TRBD2 (5 bases each). CDR3 length: 13 amino acids. V lost 5 bases and J lost 3, with 13 bases in between. Germline V gene lookup returns CDR1 DFQATT and CDR2 SNEGSKA (reference sequence). CDR3 DNA sequence: TGCAGTGCTCGCCGGGGCGTAAAAGAGACCCAGTACTTC. This encodes CSARRGVKETQYF.

This clonotype showed up just a few times. The chain carries TRBV10-3 and TRBJ1-2; D is undetermined. The CDR3 is 14 residues long. CDR1 is ENHRY and CDR2 is SYGVKD in the germline V gene. Trimming left V 2 bases short and J 2 bases short, with 9 bases between. The CDR3 coding sequence is TGTGCCATCAGTGAGGCTGGAGTCAACTATGGCTACACCTTC. The encoded protein is CAISEAGVNYGYTF.

This clonotype was seen more than once but under ten times. The chain combines TRBV20-1 with TRBJ2-5; 13 nucleotides line up with TRBD2. The ends lost 7 bases at V and 4 bases at J; junction bases unmatched: 3. There are 13 residues in the CDR3. CDR1 is DFQATT, CDR2 SNEGSKA, per germline (reference sequence). CDR3 bases: TGCAGTGGGACTAGCGGGGGAGGAGAGACCCAGTACTTC. The encoded protein is CSGTSGGGETQYF.

This clonotype has at least ten counts. The chain joins TRBV6-1 to TRBJ1-6; no clear D gene. V was trimmed by 6 bases and J by 0 bases, leaving 12 bases between them. The CDR3 spans 16 residues. Germline-derived CDR1 and CDR2 are MNHNS and SASEGT. The CDR3 sequence: CASSKGSHSYNSPLHF. The CDR3 DNA reads TGTGCCAGCAGCAAGGGCTCCCACTCCTATAATTCACCCCTCCACTTT.

CDR3 in DNA: TGTGCCAGCAGCACGACAGGGCCTGGCGAGCAGTACTTC. It specifies CASSTTGPGEQYF. The V gene is TRBV7-8, the J gene TRBJ2-7; 7 bases are shared with TRBD1. CDR3 length: 13 amino acids. V lost 5 bases and J lost 6; bases outside the gene matches: 7. Germline V gene data show CDR1 as SGHVS and CDR2 as FQNEAQ. Full variable domain (remainder filled in from reference TRBV7-8 and TRBJ2-7): GAGVSQSPRYKVAKRGQDVALRCDPISGHVSLFWYQQALGQGPEFLTYFQNEAQLDKSGLPSDRFFAERPEGSVSTLKIQRTQQEDSAVYLCASSTTGPGEQYFGPGTRLTVT.

This chain joins TRBV6-2 or TRBV6-3 and TRBJ2-7; 7 bases align to TRBD1. There are 13 residues in the CDR3. The junction had 11 bases not matched to a gene; V was cut back by 8 bases and J by 7 bases. Germline CDR1 reads MNHEY; CDR2 reads SVGEGT. The CDR3 reads CASPNRGRVEQYF. As DNA, the CDR3 is TGTGCCAGCCCAAACAGGGGACGGGTGGAGCAGTACTTC.

There are a few counts of this clonotype. CDR3 nucleotides: TGTGCCAGCAGTTACGGGAGGGAGCCCCAGCATTTT. This codes for CASSYGREPQHF. The chain employs TRBV6-2 or TRBV6-3 and TRBJ1-5, with D uncertain. The germline V gene encodes CDR1 MNHEY and CDR2 SVGEGT. V lost 2 bases and J lost 8, with 7 bases in between. The CDR3 has 12 residues.

V gene TRBV7-9 combines with J gene TRBJ1-1, with D possibly TRBD1 on 6 matching bases. The CDR3 has 15 residues. V was pared by 5 bases and J by 6 bases, with 19 bases between. Germline V gene lookup returns CDR1 SEHNR and CDR2 FQNEAQ (reference sequence). CDR3 sequence (DNA): TGTGCCAGCAGCCTCCATACGGGGGGCCTCTCTGAAGCTTTCTTT. It is translated as CASSLHTGGLSEAFF.

The sample holds a few counts of this clonotype. The chain uses TRBV5-1 and TRBJ2-7; tentatively, D is TRBD1 (6 bases). This CDR3 has 14 amino acids. Trimming left V 4 bases short and J 4 bases short, with 15 bases between. Germline V gene sequence: CDR1 SGHRS, CDR2 YFSETQ. The DNA for the CDR3 is TGCGCCAGCAGCCCGCTACAGGGAACATACGAGCAGTACTTC. It specifies CASSPLQGTYEQYF.